A single sample is the source of the 22 T cell receptor beta chains below, sequenced in a study of T cells in narcolepsy. Sequenced by immunoSEQ multiplex PCR; TCRdb stores in-frame clones only, minus some. The sample yields about 35,000 clones, 87% seen once. The sequencing input was CD45RA- memory CD4+ T cells from PBMCs. These receptors were taken from a human donor with narcolepsy.

Of note for this clone: The same CDR3 arises from other DNA sequences in this sample as well. The DNA of the CDR3 is TGTGCCAGCAGGGGCCCCCCCGGTGACATTCAGTACTTC. Its translation is CASRGPPGDIQYF. The chain couples TRBV11-2 to TRBJ2-4; D not certain. V lost 6 bases to trimming and J lost 8 bases, with 14 bases between them. Germline values: CDR1 SGHAT, CDR2 FQNNGV. This CDR3 comprises 13 residues.

The chain recombines TRBV7-2 with TRBJ2-3; 8 bases fit TRBD2. This CDR3 is built from 15 residues. Per the germline V gene, CDR1 is SGHTA and CDR2 is FQGNSA. V lost 4 bases, J lost 3 bases, and 6 bases stayed unmatched. This CDR3 reads CASSSYSGVTDTQYF. CDR3 coding DNA: TGTGCCAGCAGCTCCTATAGCGGGGTAACAGATACGCAGTATTTT.

V usage is TRBV11-1 and J usage is TRBJ2-3; 7 nucleotides line up with TRBD2. There are 13 residues in the CDR3. With V trimmed by 8 bases and J by 4 bases, 6 bases remained unmatched. The germline CDR1 and CDR2 sequences are SGHAT and FQDESV (reference sequence). The CDR3 DNA reads TGTGCCAGCGGGAGGGGTAGGGCAGATACGCAGTATTTT. It codes for CASGRGRADTQYF.

This clone was counted a few times. The chain joins TRBV18 to TRBJ1-1, with D possibly TRBD1 on 5 matching bases. The CDR3 length is 15 residues. In germline, CDR1 is KGHSH, CDR2 LQKENI. V lost 1 base to trimming and J lost 0 bases, with 9 bases between them. The CDR3 DNA reads TGTGCCAGCTCACCACAGAGGGGCATGAACACTGAAGCTTTCTTT. Protein product: CASSPQRGMNTEAFF.

V and J are TRBV30 and TRBJ2-7; 10 nucleotides line up with TRBD1. V was clipped by 0 bases and J by 4 bases; unmatched bases: 6. The CDR3 sequence is 15 residues long. Germline V gene lookup returns CDR1 GTSNPN and CDR2 SVGIG (reference sequence). DNA for the CDR3: TGTGCCTGGAGTGTGGTGGGGACAGGGGCTTACGAGCAGTACTTC. This encodes CAWSVVGTGAYEQYF.

CDR3 sequence reads: CASSAVGLAGGYEQYF. The CDR3 DNA sequence: TGTGCCAGCAGCGCCGTAGGACTAGCGGGCGGCTACGAGCAGTACTTC. The rearrangement uses TRBV5-4 and TRBJ2-7; TRBD2 matches at 11 bases. The CDR3 is 16 amino acids. Per the germline V gene, CDR1 is SGHNT and CDR2 is YYREEE (reference sequence). J was trimmed by 3 bases and V by 4 bases; bases with no gene match: 9.

The chain links TRBV5-6 to TRBJ2-7, with D perhaps TRBD2 (6 bases). Germline V lookup: CDR1 SGHDT, CDR2 YYEEEE. The CDR3 consists of 13 residues. The CDR3 DNA reads as TGTGCGTCGGGCGGGACGGACTCCTACGAGCAGTACTTC. Amino acids: CASGGTDSYEQYF.

The chain has TRBV7-3 and TRBJ1-5, with D possibly TRBD1 on 6 matching bases. V lost 5 bases to trimming and J lost 4 bases, with 9 bases between them. Germline-derived CDR1 and CDR2 are SGHTA and FQGTGA. CDR3 length equals 13 residues. CDR3 DNA sequence: TGTGCCAGCAGCGCGGACAGAAATCAGCCCCAGCATTTT. Its protein is CASSADRNQPQHF. Combining the CDR3 with reference TRBV7-3 and TRBJ1-5 gives the whole variable domain GAGVSQTPSNKVTEKGKYVELRCDPISGHTALYWYRQSLGQGPEFLIYFQGTGAADDSGLPNDRFFAVRPEGSVSTLKIQRTERGDSAVYLCASSADRNQPQHFGDGTRLSIL.

The rearrangement joins TRBV30 to TRBJ1-1, with 11 bases fitting TRBD1. The germline gives CDR1 GTSNPN, CDR2 SVGIG (reference sequence). CDR3 length: 14 residues. After removal of 3 bases from V and 5 bases from J, the junction contained 5 bases not matched to a gene. DNA of the CDR3: TGTGCCTGGAGGGACAGGGGGCAAAGGACTGAAGCTTTCTTT. Its translation: CAWRDRGQRTEAFF.

The genes are TRBV15 and TRBJ2-3; D unresolved. From germline, CDR1 is LNHNV and CDR2 YYDKDF (reference sequence). The ends were cut back, 0 bases at V and 4 bases at J, with 11 bases in the middle. This CDR3 contains 15 residues. This CDR3 is CATSRDVVVADTQYF. The CDR3 coding sequence is TGTGCCACCAGCAGAGATGTAGTAGTTGCAGATACGCAGTATTTT.

J is TRBJ1-1 and V is TRBV20-1, with D perhaps matching TRBD1 (6 bases). In germline, CDR1 is DFQATT, CDR2 SNEGSKA (reference sequence). The CDR3 has 11 amino acids. Trimming took off 6 bases at V and 4 bases at J, with 9 bases between the two ends. The CDR3 DNA reads TGCAGTGCGGGGGGCACCACTGAAGCTTTCTTT. Translation: CSAGGTTEAFF.

The CDR3 DNA reads as TGTGCCACCAGCAGAGCACAGATCCTGCAAGAGACCCAGTACTTC. Amino acids: CATSRAQILQETQYF. The gene calls are TRBV15 and TRBJ2-5; D is uncertain. Per the germline V gene, CDR1 is LNHNV and CDR2 is YYDKDF (reference sequence). CDR3 length equals 15 residues. Trimming stripped 1 base from V and 2 bases from J, with 11 bases between.

The chain employs TRBV9 and TRBJ2-5; TRBD1 is a possible D gene (6 bases). With the DNA end fitting TRBJ2-7 better, the J assignment may be wrong. This CDR3 comprises 15 residues. Germline lookup yields CDR1 SGDLS and CDR2 YYNGEE. CDR3 loop: CASSPRQAWSYEQYF. The CDR3 DNA follows: TGTGCCAGCAGCCCCCGACAGGCTTGGTCCTACGAGCAGTACTTC.

The table lists this clone with a few counts. The V gene is TRBV6-1, the J gene TRBJ1-5, with D possibly TRBD1 on 6 matching bases. The CDR3 covers 14 residues. CDR1 is MNHNS, CDR2 SASEGT, per germline. The V end was cut by 7 bases, the J end by 7 bases, with 17 bases between. CDR3 bases: TGTGCCAGCACCCAAGGGGGGGGCTGGCAGCCCCAGCATTTT. Amino acids: CASTQGGGWQPQHF.

This clone was seen a single time. The chain employs TRBV11-3 and TRBJ2-7; unclear D gene. Trimming cost V 8 bases and J 3 bases, with 11 bases left between them. Per the germline V gene, CDR1 is SGHNT and CDR2 is YENEEA. This CDR3 contains 12 residues. The CDR3 sequence is CASSGLHYEQYF. CDR3 DNA sequence: TGTGCCAGCTCCGGGCTCCACTACGAGCAGTACTTC.

The gene calls are TRBV7-6 and TRBJ2-1; D gene uncertain. Trimming pared 1 base from V and 6 bases from J, leaving 7 bases between. This CDR3 contains 13 residues. The germline CDR1 and CDR2 sequences are SGHVS and FNYEAQ. In DNA form, the CDR3 reads TGTGCCAGCAGCTTAGAGTTCGGCAATGAGCAGTTCTTC. Translating gives CASSLEFGNEQFF.

This rearrangement joins TRBV27 to TRBJ2-3; 12 bases align to TRBD2. CDR3 size: 15 residues. The V gene's germline CDR1 is MNHEY and CDR2 SMNVEV (reference sequence). With V trimmed by 7 bases and J by 10 bases, 12 bases remained unmatched. CDR3 protein: CASNPSGGVPNPQYF. The CDR3, as DNA: TGTGCCAGCAACCCTAGCGGGGGGGTCCCCAACCCGCAGTATTTT.

This chain links TRBV9 with TRBJ1-1; no reliable D call. The CDR3 has 15 amino acids. Trimming left V 0 bases short and J 0 bases short, with 9 bases between. From germline, CDR1 is SGDLS and CDR2 YYNGEE. The CDR3 reads CASSVVPALNTEAFF. In DNA, the CDR3 is TGTGCCAGCAGCGTAGTTCCCGCACTGAACACTGAAGCTTTCTTT.

The rearrangement joins TRBV25-1 to TRBJ2-5, with D tentatively TRBD1 or TRBD2 (5 bases each). From germline, CDR1 is MGHDK and CDR2 SYGVNS. V was cut by 2 bases and J by 5 bases, with 12 bases left in between. The length of the CDR3 is 14 residues. The CDR3 spells CASSEEGRAETQYF. Here the CDR3 DNA reads TGTGCCAGCAGTGAAGAGGGCAGGGCCGAGACCCAGTACTTC.

The V gene is TRBV30, the J gene TRBJ1-1; possible D gene TRBD1, 6 bases. Germline V gene lookup returns CDR1 GTSNPN and CDR2 SVGIG (reference sequence). The germline V and J ends were trimmed by 4 bases and 2 bases, with 11 bases remaining between them. This CDR3 is 13 amino acids long. The CDR3 region is CAWKRQANTEAFF. CDR3 bases: TGTGCCTGGAAGCGACAGGCCAACACTGAAGCTTTCTTT.

This clone was recorded once. This chain connects TRBV5-1 to TRBJ2-2; 8 nucleotides line up with TRBD1. Trimming cost V 2 bases and J 6 bases; bases outside gene matches: 6. CDR1 is SGHRS and CDR2 is YFSETQ in the germline V gene. CDR3 length: 15 amino acids. The CDR3 region has the DNA TGCGCCAGCAGCTTTAGGACAGGGTCGTCCGGGGAGCTGTTTTTT. It translates to CASSFRTGSSGELFF.

V gene TRBV28 combines with J gene TRBJ2-7, with TRBD1 matching over 8 bases. CDR3 size: 14 residues. The ends lost 5 bases at V and 3 bases at J; junction bases unmatched: 6. Looked up from germline, CDR1 is MDHEN and CDR2 is SYDVKM. The CDR3 nucleotides are TGTGCCAGCAGTCCACGGACAGGGAGCTACGAGCAGTACTTC. Translated, it gives CASSPRTGSYEQYF.